These 31 T cell receptor beta chains were all obtained from the same sample, sequenced in a study of blood T cell repertoires in COVID-19. The table came from immunoSEQ multiplex PCR; TCRdb's copy has only in-frame clones and leaves some out. This table holds about 100,000 clones, 70% to 90% found once. Material: peripheral blood. Receptor source: a human donor in a cohort sampled during active COVID-19.

As to this clone: This sample also contains other DNA sequences that code for the same CDR3. The CDR3 sequence: CSARRGSTDTQYF. The CDR3 coding sequence is TGCAGCGCAAGACGGGGGAGCACAGATACGCAGTATTTT. The rearrangement links TRBV29-1 to TRBJ2-3, with a weak D call TRBD2 (6 bases). The CDR3 has 13 amino acids. Germline V CDR1 and CDR2: SQVTM, ANQGSEA. V was cut by 7 bases and J by 0 bases, with 11 bases left in between.

V and J are TRBV6-4 and TRBJ2-2; D may be TRBD1 (6 bases). Trimming pared 4 bases from V and 6 bases from J, leaving 15 bases between. CDR1 and CDR2 (germline): MRHNA, SNTAGT. The CDR3 extends over 15 amino acids. The CDR3 loop reads CASSVEQGSAGELFF. In DNA form, the CDR3 reads TGTGCCAGCAGTGTAGAACAGGGATCGGCCGGGGAGCTGTTTTTT.

In this sample, this clone turned up once. The V call is TRBV11-2, the J call TRBJ2-7, with D uncertain. In germline, CDR1 is SGHAT, CDR2 FQNNGV. CDR3 length equals 15 residues. Trimming removed 1 base from V and 1 base from J, with 11 bases in between. The CDR3 region has the DNA TGTGCCAGCAGCTTAGGGCATCTGTTATCCTACGAGCAGTACTTC. Protein sequence: CASSLGHLLSYEQYF.

This rearrangement joins TRBV15 to TRBJ2-1, with TRBD1 matching over 7 bases. CDR1 and CDR2 from the germline V gene are LNHNV and YYDKDF (reference sequence). V dropped 0 bases and J dropped 2; count of bases not matched to a gene: 4. The CDR3 spans 16 residues. Here the CDR3 DNA reads TGTGCCACCAGCAGAGAAACAGGGGCAACCTACAATGAGCAGTTCTTC. This gives the protein CATSRETGATYNEQFF. Using reference TRBV15 and TRBJ2-1 for the parts outside the CDR3, the full variable domain is DAMVIQNPRYQVTQFGKPVTLSCSQTLNHNVMYWYQQKSSQAPKLLFHYYDKDFNNEADTPDNFQSRRPNTSFCFLDIRSPGLGDTAMYLCATSRETGATYNEQFFGPGTRLTVL.

V gene TRBV5-1 combines with J gene TRBJ2-3; 10 bases match TRBD2. V trimming: 3 bases; J trimming: 2 bases; junction bases outside the gene matches: 6. Per the germline V gene, CDR1 is SGHRS and CDR2 is YFSETQ. The CDR3 runs 16 residues. CDR3 sequence: CASSSSGRGSTDTQYF. The CDR3 nucleotides read TGCGCCAGCAGCTCAAGCGGGAGGGGATCCACAGATACGCAGTATTTT.

The chain carries TRBV5-1 and TRBJ1-1; D is uncertain. Trimming removed 1 base at V and 5 bases at J, with 18 bases between. The CDR3 is 16 residues long. Germline loops: CDR1 SGHRS, CDR2 YFSETQ. This chain's CDR3 is CASSLKGEYLRTEAFF. The CDR3 DNA sequence: TGCGCCAGCAGCTTGAAGGGAGAGTATTTAAGAACTGAAGCTTTCTTT.

J is TRBJ2-2 and V is TRBV19; the D gene is possibly TRBD1 (6 bases). CDR3 length: 14 residues. Trimming stripped 6 bases from V and 1 base from J, with 9 bases between. Germline CDR1 and CDR2: LNHDA and SQIVND (reference sequence). CDR3 in DNA: TGTGCCAGTAGGATGACAGGGAACACCGGGGAGCTGTTTTTT. Amino acids: CASRMTGNTGELFF.

This chain links TRBV10-3 with TRBJ2-7; 7 bases line up with TRBD1. The CDR3 is made up of 11 amino acids. V dropped 8 bases and J dropped 3; count of bases not matched to a gene: 1. Germline CDR1 ENHRY, CDR2 SYGVKD. As DNA, the CDR3 is TGTGCCATCGGGGACAGCTACGAGCAGTACTTC. It specifies CAIGDSYEQYF.

Only one count was recorded for this clone. The V and J genes are TRBV4-1 and TRBJ2-5, with a tentative D call TRBD1 (5 bases). Germline CDR1 and CDR2: MGHRA and YSYEKL. Trimming took 4 bases from V and 1 from J, leaving 19 bases between them. This CDR3 is 17 amino acids long. The CDR3 DNA sequence: TGCGCCAGCAGCCGATTACCTCAGGGTTTAATCCAAGAGACCCAGTACTTC. This gives the protein CASSRLPQGLIQETQYF.

This clone was observed a single time. The rearrangement uses TRBV5-8 and TRBJ2-1; 7 bases match TRBD1. Trimming removed 4 bases from V and 6 bases from J; junction bases left unmatched: 4. Germline assignment: CDR1 SGHTS and CDR2 YDEGEE. The CDR3 has 13 amino acids. CDR3 bases: TGTGCCAGCAGCCGGAACAGGGGCAATGAGCAGTTCTTC. It encodes CASSRNRGNEQFF.

This chain links TRBV19 with TRBJ2-2; TRBD2 agrees at 9 bases. Germline assignment: CDR1 LNHDA and CDR2 SQIVND (reference sequence). The CDR3 contains 16 residues. V gave up 7 bases and J gave up 6 bases; unmatched junction bases: 12. The CDR3 region is CASKPTGGRVSGELFF. In DNA form, the CDR3 reads TGTGCCAGTAAGCCAACGGGCGGGAGGGTCTCCGGGGAGCTGTTTTTT.

V usage is TRBV14 and J usage is TRBJ2-1; D is uncertain. Germline V gives CDR1 SGHDN, CDR2 FVKESK. The length of the CDR3 is 16 residues. Trimming took 1 base from V and 5 from J, leaving 15 bases between them. CDR3 nucleotide sequence: TGTGCCAGCAGCCAAGCGGTAATTGTCTTCGACAATGAGCAGTTCTTC. Translation gives CASSQAVIVFDNEQFF.

The chain has TRBV24-1 and TRBJ2-5; D gene ambiguous. The length of the CDR3 is 13 residues. V was cut by 5 bases and J by 2 bases, with 8 bases left in between. Germline V gene data show CDR1 as KGHDR and CDR2 as SFDVKD. The CDR3 DNA sequence: TGTGCCACCAGTGGAGCAGCGCAAGAGACCCAGTACTTC. Translated: CATSGAAQETQYF.

The rearrangement links TRBV6-5 to TRBJ2-3; TRBD1 matches at 12 bases. Germline V CDR1 and CDR2: MNHEY, SVGAGI. V trimming: 7 bases; J trimming: 5 bases; junction bases outside the gene matches: 4. CDR3 size: 14 residues. CDR3 residues: CASTRDRGQDTQYF. CDR3 sequence (DNA): TGTGCCAGCACCCGGGACAGGGGGCAAGATACGCAGTATTTT.

The chain recombines TRBV4-1 with TRBJ2-1, with TRBD1 matching 8 bases. The length of the CDR3 is 21 residues. V lost 0 bases and J lost 0; bases outside the gene matches: 16. Germline assignment: CDR1 MGHRA and CDR2 YSYEKL. The CDR3 region has the DNA TGCGCCAGCAGCCAAGATCTTCAGGGGGCTTCGCGGACGAGCTCCTACAATGAGCAGTTCTTC. Translation gives CASSQDLQGASRTSSYNEQFF.

The J gene is TRBJ2-7, the V gene TRBV6-6; D unresolved. The V gene lost 1 base and the J gene lost 5 bases, with 9 bases spanning the gap. The CDR3 runs to 13 residues. CDR1 and CDR2 (germline): MNHNY, SVGAGI (reference sequence). CDR3 in amino acids: CASSYLGFHEQYF. As DNA, the CDR3 is TGTGCCAGCAGTTACTTGGGCTTCCACGAGCAGTACTTC.

The CDR3 region is CASSRKGQGVKNIQYF. The CDR3 nucleotides are TGTGCCAGCAGCCGGAAGGGACAGGGAGTCAAAAACATTCAGTACTTC. V is TRBV7-8 and J is TRBJ2-4; the match to TRBD1 covers 9 bases. The junction had 8 bases not matched to a gene; V was cut back by 5 bases and J by 3 bases. The CDR3 spans 16 residues. CDR1 is SGHVS and CDR2 is FQNEAQ in the germline V gene.

This clone was recorded a few times. The V call is TRBV10-3, the J call TRBJ2-2; a weak D match, TRBD1 (5 bases). Per germline, CDR1 ENHRY and CDR2 SYGVKD. Trimming pared 7 bases from V and 0 bases from J, leaving 9 bases between. CDR3 length: 14 residues. CDR3 residues: CAITQGANTGELFF. CDR3 coding DNA: TGTGCCATCACCCAGGGCGCGAACACCGGGGAGCTGTTTTTT.

CDR3 residues: CASSEQIYEQYF. The DNA for the CDR3 is TGTGCCAGCAGTGAGCAGATCTACGAGCAGTACTTC. This chain uses TRBV2 with TRBJ2-7; D uncertain. The CDR3 loop spans 12 amino acids. The ends were cut back, 3 bases at V and 3 bases at J, with 6 bases in the middle. The V gene's germline CDR1 is SNHLY and CDR2 FYNNEI. Based on the CDR3 plus reference TRBV2 and TRBJ2-7, the full variable domain is EPEVTQTPSHQVTQMGQEVILRCVPISNHLYFYWYRQILGQKVEFLVSFYNNEISEKSEIFDDQFSVERPDGSNFTLKIRSTKLEDSAMYFCASSEQIYEQYFGPGTRLTVT.

The CDR3 coding sequence is TGTGCCAGCAGTTTAATTCGAGGCGAGCAGTACTTC. Translating gives CASSLIRGEQYF. The chain couples TRBV27 to TRBJ2-7; D gene uncertain. Deletions cut 2 bases from V and 6 bases from J, with 8 bases between. This CDR3 spans 12 amino acids. The V gene's germline CDR1 is MNHEY and CDR2 SMNVEV (reference sequence).

This clone was detected only a few times. The chain employs TRBV12-3 or TRBV12-4 and TRBJ2-7; TRBD1 might be the D (6 bases). V was cut by 4 bases and J by 7 bases, with 14 bases left in between. The CDR3 extends over 13 amino acids. The CDR3 reads CASSSGHLLEQYF. CDR3 bases: TGTGCCAGCAGTTCGGGACACTTGTTGGAGCAGTACTTC.

V is TRBV7-9 and J is TRBJ2-7, with a tentative D call TRBD1 (5 bases). Trimming stripped 1 base from V and 2 bases from J, with 18 bases between. The CDR3 covers 17 residues. Germline V gene sequence: CDR1 SEHNR, CDR2 FQNEAQ (reference sequence). DNA for the CDR3: TGTGCCAGCAGCTTAGTCTTCGGCGTACAGGCAGCCTACGAGCAGTACTTC. This gives the protein CASSLVFGVQAAYEQYF. The full variable domain, with the rest looked up from reference TRBV7-9 and TRBJ2-7, is DTGVSQNPRHKITKRGQNVTFRCDPISEHNRLYWYRQTLGQGPEFLTYFQNEAQLEKSRLLSDRFSAERPKGSFSTLEIQRTEQGDSAMYLCASSLVFGVQAAYEQYFGPGTRLTVT.

V gene TRBV30 combines with J gene TRBJ1-1; TRBD1 might be the D (6 bases). This CDR3 region has 11 residues. V was cut by 3 bases and J by 12 bases, with 14 bases left in between. The germline V gene has CDR1 GTSNPN and CDR2 SVGIG (reference sequence). CDR3: CAWRGGGSPFF. The CDR3 DNA follows: TGTGCCTGGAGGGGAGGGGGATCTCCTTTCTTT.

This clone was picked up one time. The V call is TRBV21-1, the J call TRBJ2-5; the D call TRBD1 from the table was never checked on the DNA. TRBV21-1 is described as a pseudogene. The CDR3 is 14 amino acids. As DNA, the CDR3 is TGTGCCAGCAGCAACTCGGACAGGGGAGAGACCCAGTACTTC. Translated: CASSNSDRGETQYF.

As concerns this clone: One end of the junction varies from germline; a read error may be responsible. This same CDR3 is encoded by further DNA sequences in the sample. This chain uses TRBV6-2 or TRBV6-3 with TRBJ2-2; 7 bases map to TRBD1. The CDR3 totals 16 residues. From germline, CDR1 is MNHEY and CDR2 SVGEGT. CDR3 nucleotide sequence: TGTGCTAGCAGTTACCCAGGGACAGCTAACACCGGGGAGCTGTTTTTT. This codes for CASSYPGTANTGELFF.

The CDR3 loop reads CASSLRPGGMTQETQYF. The CDR3, as DNA: TGCGCCAGCAGCTTAAGGCCAGGAGGCATGACACAAGAGACCCAGTACTTC. The chain couples TRBV5-1 to TRBJ2-5, with D possibly TRBD2 on 5 matching bases. This CDR3 spans 17 amino acids. Per the germline V gene, CDR1 is SGHRS and CDR2 is YFSETQ. Between the trimmed V and J ends, which lost 2 bases and 2 bases, there was a span of 19 bases. Drawing the rest from reference TRBV5-1 and TRBJ2-5, the complete variable domain is KAGVTQTPRYLIKTRGQQVTLSCSPISGHRSVSWYQQTPGQGLQFLFEYFSETQRNKGNFPGRFSGRQFSNSRSEMNVSTLELGDSALYLCASSLRPGGMTQETQYFGPGTRLLVL.

In DNA, the CDR3 is TGTGCCATCAGTCAACAGCGGGGGAACAATGAGCAGTTCTTC. This gives the protein CAISQQRGNNEQFF. The genes are TRBV10-3 and TRBJ2-1; 8 positions agree with TRBD2. J gave up 5 bases and V 5 bases, and 5 bases lay outside the gene matches. Germline CDR1 reads ENHRY; CDR2 reads SYGVKD. CDR3 size: 14 residues.

This clone was detected only once. This rearrangement joins TRBV6-6 to TRBJ2-7, with no clear D. Germline CDR1 reads MNHNY; CDR2 reads SVGAGI (reference sequence). The V gene lost 5 bases and the J gene lost 0 bases, with 11 bases spanning the gap. The CDR3 length is 14 residues. The CDR3 loop is CASSLQAVSYEQYF. CDR3 DNA: TGTGCCAGCAGTCTCCAGGCCGTCTCCTACGAGCAGTACTTC.

V is TRBV3-1 (or the pseudogene TRBV3-2) and J is TRBJ2-3, with TRBD2 identical over 8 bases. Unmatched junction bases numbered 6, after V lost 1 base and J lost 0 bases. The CDR3 is 17 amino acids. CDR1 is LGHDT, CDR2 YNNKEL, per germline (reference sequence). Here the CDR3 reads CASSQATWTSSTDTQYF. In DNA, the CDR3 is TGTGCCAGCAGCCAAGCTACATGGACTAGCAGCACAGATACGCAGTATTTT.

The chain is built from TRBV11-2 and TRBJ2-5; 8 bases map to TRBD1. Looked up from germline, CDR1 is SGHAT and CDR2 is FQNNGV. Trimming removed 5 bases from V and 4 bases from J; junction bases left unmatched: 3. CDR3 length: 13 amino acids. This chain's CDR3 is CASSPRGRETQYF. The CDR3 DNA follows: TGTGCCAGCAGCCCCAGGGGGCGAGAGACCCAGTACTTC.

The V and J genes are TRBV19 and TRBJ2-7; 7 bases fit TRBD1. This CDR3 has 14 amino acids. Germline CDR1 and CDR2: LNHDA and SQIVND (reference sequence). The V gene end was trimmed by 5 bases and the J gene end by 6 bases; junction bases not matched to a gene: 10. Written as DNA, the CDR3 is TGTGCCAGTAGTGTAGCGACAGGGCATGGCGAGCAGTACTTC. Translating gives CASSVATGHGEQYF.